The source of this T cell receptor (beta chain) is a study of response to subunit inactivated influenza vaccine (dated by TCRdb to between 2018 and 2020). With respect to the entire study: Deep quantitative profiling of the T cell receptor repertoire was used in the study to follow responses to a trivalent subunit inactivated influenza vaccine.

The receptor library was made with RT-PCR. The sample was run on an Illumina HiSeq 2500. TCRdb itself trimmed the public reads at Q25 with fastp, ran MiXCR and retained productive beta chains. Here each entry gathers all rows of one CDR3 protein and keeps the most common genes and DNA. Counted in this sample were just under 250,000 distinct CDR3 sequences; 10% to 15% of them appeared once. The ten largest account for 7.8% of the sample. This clonotype has ten or more counts. The target of this receptor is not known. Qualities for individual bases were not recorded, and no much larger clone is one base off. General conclusions and limits of the study: According to the authors, only a limited number of new T cells may be recruited by each seasonal influenza vaccination.

In the germline V gene, CDR1 corresponds to SGHRS and CDR2 to YFSETQ. From the cysteine through the phenylalanine, the CDR3 covers 13 amino acids. Just CDR3 DNA is preserved here, 39 bases in frame from base 1. V ends up 3 bases short and J 6 bases short, with an unmatched junction base count of 2. Recombination linked TRBV5-1 to TRBJ2-1, with TRBD1 matching 8 junction bases. This receptor was taken from a man aged 50 to 59 who received an inactivated influenza vaccine. Donor details come from another sample of the same person, matched by shared clones. The sample in question was non-naive T cells sorted from PBMCs, obtained roughly 2 weeks before vaccination. Per the publication, the cell subset or site label means: memory T cell fraction. CDR3 protein: CASSYDRGNEQFF. The nucleotides are TGCGCCAGCAGCTACGACAGGGGCAATGAGCAGTTCTTC.